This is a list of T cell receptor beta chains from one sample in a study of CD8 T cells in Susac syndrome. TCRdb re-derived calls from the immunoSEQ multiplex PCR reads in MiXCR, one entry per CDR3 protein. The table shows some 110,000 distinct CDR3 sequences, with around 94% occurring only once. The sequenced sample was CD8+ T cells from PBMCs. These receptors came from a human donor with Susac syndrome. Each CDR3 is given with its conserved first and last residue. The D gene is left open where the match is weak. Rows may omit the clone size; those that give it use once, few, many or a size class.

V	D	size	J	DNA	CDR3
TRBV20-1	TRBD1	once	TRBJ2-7	TGCAGTGCTGCCGACAGGGGCTTATACTCCTACGAGCAGTACTTC	CSAADRGLYSYEQYF
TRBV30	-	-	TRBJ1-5	TGTGCCTGGAGTGTGAAGGGCTTGGATCAGCCCCAGCATTTT	CAWSVKGLDQPQHF
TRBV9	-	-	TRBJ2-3	TGTGCCAGCAGCGTAGAGAGAGGTCGGAGCACAGATACGCAGTATTTT	CASSVERGRSTDTQYF
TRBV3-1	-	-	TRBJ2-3	TGTGCCAGCAGCCAAGATCGGCCCACAGATACGCAGTATTTT	CASSQDRPTDTQYF
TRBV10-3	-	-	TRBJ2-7	TGTGCCATCAGGGAGGGCGCCGAGCAGTACTTC	CAIREGAEQYF
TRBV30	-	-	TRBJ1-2	TGTGCCTGGAGTGAGCAACAGGGCTATGGCTACACCTTC	CAWSEQQGYGYTF
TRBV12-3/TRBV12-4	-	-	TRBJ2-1	TGTGCCAGCAGGTTCTTGAATGAGCAGTTCTTC	CASRFLNEQFF
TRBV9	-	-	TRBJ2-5	TGTGCCAGCAGCGTAGGAGACTTACAAGAGACCCAGTACTTC	CASSVGDLQETQYF
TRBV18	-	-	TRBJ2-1	TGTGCCAGCTCAAAACAAGGCGGTGAGCAGTTCTTC	CASSKQGGEQFF
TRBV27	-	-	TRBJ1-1	TGTGCCAGCAGGATGGGGAACACTGAAGCTTTCTTT	CASRMGNTEAFF
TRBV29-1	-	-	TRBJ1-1	TGCAGCGTTGGAGCAGGGGCCTTGAACACTGAAGCTTTCTTT	CSVGAGALNTEAFF
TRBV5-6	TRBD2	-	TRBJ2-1	TGTGCCAGCAGCTTGGGAAAACTAGCGGTGATCGGAAATGAGCAGTTCTTC	CASSLGKLAVIGNEQFF
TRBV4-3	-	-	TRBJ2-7	TGCGCCAGCAGCCAAGAGCTCGAGGGCTCCTACGAGCAGTACTTC	CASSQELEGSYEQYF
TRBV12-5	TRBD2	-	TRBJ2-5	TGTGCTAGTGTACGCCAGCGGGGGAAAGAGACCCAGTACTTC	CASVRQRGKETQYF
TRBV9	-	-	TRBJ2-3	TGTGCCAGCAGCCTACTAGTCGTCAGCACAGATACGCAGTATTTT	CASSLLVVSTDTQYF
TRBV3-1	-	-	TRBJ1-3	TGTGCCAGCAGCCAGGGCTTTGGGTCTGGAAACACCATATATTTT	CASSQGFGSGNTIYF
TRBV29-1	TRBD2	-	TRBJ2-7	TGCAGCGTTGAAGATCCCGGGAGGTCCTACGAGCAGTACTTC	CSVEDPGRSYEQYF
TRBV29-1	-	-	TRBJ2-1	TGCAGCGTTGAAGTCGGAGATTACAATGAGCAGTTCTTC	CSVEVGDYNEQFF
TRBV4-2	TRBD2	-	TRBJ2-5	TGTGCCAGCAGCCCGGAGGTTTATAGGACTAGCGGGAGTAGTCTGCAAGGAGAGACCCAGTACTTC	CASSPEVYRTSGSSLQGETQYF
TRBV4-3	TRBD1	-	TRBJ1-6	TGCGCCAGCAGCCAAGATGGGGGCGGGACAGCTAATTCACCCCTCCACTTT	CASSQDGGGTANSPLHF
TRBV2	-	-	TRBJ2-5	TGTGCCAGCAGTGAACCCCAAGGGGGGGCCCGAGAGACCCAGTACTTC	CASSEPQGGARETQYF
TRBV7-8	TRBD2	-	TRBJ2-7	TGTGCCAGCAGCTCCGGGGGGGTCGACGAGCAGTACTTC	CASSSGGVDEQYF
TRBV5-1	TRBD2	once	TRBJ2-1	TGCGCCAGCAGCTCCCGGGGTAGCGGGAACCCCTACAATGAGCAGTTCTTC	CASSSRGSGNPYNEQFF
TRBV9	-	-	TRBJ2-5	TGTGCCAGCAGCGGGACAGGGCGGGGGGAGACCCAGTACTTC	CASSGTGRGETQYF
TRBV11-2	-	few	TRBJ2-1	TGTGCCAGCAGCTTAGTAGGTAACAATGAGCAGTTCTTC	CASSLVGNNEQFF
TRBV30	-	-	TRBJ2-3	TGTGCCTGGAGTGGATCCACAGATACGCAGTATTTT	CAWSGSTDTQYF